This is a list of T cell receptor beta chains from one sample in a study of blood T cells in healthy people across ages. A single record per CDR3 protein comes from TCRdb applying MiXCR to the 5' RACE reads. The repertoire holds over 1.5 million distinct CDR3 sequences, with 49% as singletons. The sample comprised blood. These receptors came from a woman in her forties in good health. Both conserved end residues are part of each CDR3. The order of the fields is V gene, clone size, J gene, D gene, CDR3 protein, CDR3 DNA. A D gene is named only where the DNA matches it firmly. Size is omitted from some rows. Given values are once, few, many or a class for expanded clones.

TRBV5-5,few,TRBJ1-6,TRBD1,CASSKRQGDNSPLHF,TGTGCCAGCAGCAAACGACAGGGAGATAATTCACCCCTCCACTTT
TRBV12-3/TRBV12-4,few,TRBJ1-5,-,CASSSIRDQPQHF,TGTGCCAGCAGTTCGATCAGGGATCAGCCCCAGCATTTT
TRBV6-6,-,TRBJ2-5,TRBD2,CASYTSGGQETQYF,TGTGCCAGTTACACTAGCGGGGGACAAGAGACCCAGTACTTC
TRBV20-1,-,TRBJ2-7,-,CSALRQSSYEQYF,TGCAGTGCTCTTCGACAGAGCTCCTACGAGCAGTACTTC
TRBV6-2/TRBV6-3,-,TRBJ1-6,-,CASLGGNSPLHF,TGTGCCAGCCTCGGGGGTAATTCACCCCTCCACTTT
TRBV12-3/TRBV12-4,-,TRBJ1-1,-,CASSQTRTEAFF,TGTGCCAGCAGCCAGACACGGACTGAAGCTTTCTTT
TRBV4-3,-,TRBJ2-3,-,CASSQDFAGSRASSTDTQYF,TGCGCCAGCAGCCAAGATTTTGCGGGGTCACGGGCCTCTAGCACAGATACGCAGTATTTT
TRBV27,-,TRBJ2-3,TRBD1,CASNYRGPTDTQYF,TGTGCCAGCAACTACAGGGGGCCCACAGATACGCAGTATTTT
TRBV10-3,-,TRBJ2-3,-,CAISVGALQYF,TGTGCCATCAGTGTAGGGGCTCTCCAGTATTTT
TRBV20-1,few,TRBJ1-5,-,CSARMPFGNQPQHF,TGCAGTGCTAGAATGCCCTTCGGAAATCAGCCCCAGCATTTT
TRBV4-3,few,TRBJ1-6,-,CASSQVGQGGSPLHF,TGCGCCAGCAGCCAAGTAGGCCAGGGCGGTTCACCCCTCCACTTT
TRBV9,few,TRBJ2-7,-,CASSAYSGSYEQYF,TGTGCCAGCAGCGCGTATAGCGGCTCCTACGAGCAGTACTTC
TRBV4-1,few,TRBJ1-2,TRBD1,CASSHLQGAPVVSNYGYTF,TGCGCCAGCAGCCACCTACAGGGGGCCCCCGTAGTATCTAACTATGGCTACACCTTC
TRBV4-1,-,TRBJ1-2,-,CASSQDRGGTTPDGYTF,TGCGCCAGCAGCCAAGATCGAGGAGGGACCACGCCGGATGGCTACACCTTC
TRBV6-1,-,TRBJ2-7,-,CASSKTVAYEQYF,TGTGCCAGCAGTAAGACGGTTGCCTACGAGCAGTACTTC
TRBV7-9,-,TRBJ1-1,-,CASSPKRESGTEAFF,TGTGCCAGCAGCCCTAAAAGGGAGTCGGGCACTGAAGCTTTCTTT
TRBV4-1,-,TRBJ2-3,-,CASSQDPQEGTDTQYF,TGCGCCAGCAGCCAAGATCCGCAGGAAGGCACAGATACGCAGTATTTT
TRBV6-2/TRBV6-3,-,TRBJ2-7,TRBD1,CASRDGQAREQYF,TGTGCCAGCAGAGACGGACAGGCGAGGGAGCAGTACTTC
TRBV19,-,TRBJ2-1,-,CASGLTEQFF,TGTGCCAGTGGACTCACCGAGCAGTTCTTC
TRBV5-1,few,TRBJ2-1,-,CASSPGPEGMPEQFF,TGCGCCAGCAGCCCGGGGCCTGAAGGGATGCCTGAGCAGTTCTTC
TRBV28,few,TRBJ1-4,TRBD1,CAGRTGEKLFF,TGTGCCGGTCGGACAGGGGAAAAACTGTTTTTT
TRBV6-5,-,TRBJ2-5,-,CASSYLRGGLRETQYF,TGTGCCAGCAGTTATTTACGCGGGGGCCTTAGGGAGACCCAGTACTTC
TRBV7-6,-,TRBJ2-7,TRBD2,CASSSRTSGGRYNEQYF,TGTGCCAGCAGCTCCAGGACTAGCGGGGGGCGTTACAATGAGCAGTACTTC
TRBV12-3/TRBV12-4,few,TRBJ2-1,-,CASSFSGEQFF,TGTGCCAGCAGTTTTAGCGGTGAGCAGTTCTTC
TRBV6-1,-,TRBJ1-2,-,CASSEASGTRNYGYTF,TGTGCCAGCAGTGAAGCTTCCGGGACAAGAAACTATGGCTACACCTTC
TRBV5-1,-,TRBJ1-2,-,CASSAKAGYGYTF,TGCGCCAGCAGCGCTAAGGCGGGCTATGGCTACACCTTC
TRBV7-9,few,TRBJ2-1,-,CASSLSEGEPYNEQFF,TGTGCCAGCAGCTTATCGGAGGGAGAACCCTACAATGAGCAGTTCTTC
TRBV20-1,once,TRBJ2-2,-,CSARRTGVGGELFF,TGCAGTGCTAGACGGACTGGGGTCGGCGGGGAGCTGTTTTTT
TRBV6-1,-,TRBJ2-5,-,CASSAQGGRQETQYF,TGTGCCAGCAGTGCCCAGGGGGGACGGCAAGAGACCCAGTACTTC
TRBV28,-,TRBJ2-4,-,CASSKDQGAKNIQYF,TGTGCCAGCAGCAAAGATCAGGGAGCCAAAAACATTCAGTACTTC
TRBV29-1,few,TRBJ2-7,-,CSAESGESLGQYF,TGCAGCGCAGAATCAGGGGAGTCTTTAGGGCAGTACTTC
TRBV25-1,few,TRBJ2-3,TRBD1,CASSDGNRGPWTSDTQYF,TGTGCCAGCAGTGATGGAAACAGGGGGCCTTGGACCTCAGATACGCAGTATTTT
TRBV7-2,few,TRBJ2-1,-,CASSLRGGAGYNEQFF,TGTGCCAGCAGTCTCAGAGGGGGGGCCGGTTACAATGAGCAGTTCTTC
TRBV29-1,few,TRBJ2-7,-,CSVSGVRDEQYF,TGCAGCGTGTCCGGGGTGCGGGACGAGCAGTACTTC
TRBV4-2,-,TRBJ1-6,-,CASSQDSTRTYNSPLHF,TGTGCCAGCAGCCAAGATTCTACACGCACCTATAATTCACCCCTCCACTTT
TRBV3-1,-,TRBJ1-1,-,CASSHFGGEAFF,TGTGCCAGCAGCCATTTCGGTGGCGAAGCTTTCTTT
TRBV7-2,-,TRBJ1-6,-,CASSLGQIFTPLHF,TGTGCCAGCAGCTTAGGGCAGATTTTTACACCCCTCCACTTT
TRBV13,-,TRBJ1-1,TRBD1,CASKGQEHTEAFF,TGTGCCAGTAAGGGACAGGAGCACACTGAAGCTTTCTTT
TRBV12-3/TRBV12-4,-,TRBJ2-1,TRBD1,CASSLANRGPYNEQFF,TGTGCCAGCAGTTTAGCGAACAGGGGGCCCTACAATGAGCAGTTCTTC
TRBV3-1,-,TRBJ2-7,TRBD1,CASSQVETGVAYEQYF,TGTGCCAGCAGCCAAGTGGAAACAGGGGTCGCCTACGAGCAGTACTTC
TRBV3-1,few,TRBJ2-1,-,CASSPTTQPGSYNEQFF,TGTGCCAGCAGCCCGACGACGCAGCCAGGTTCCTACAATGAGCAGTTCTTC
TRBV7-2,-,TRBJ1-2,TRBD1,CASSPGTGSGVRGYTF,TGTGCCAGCAGCCCCGGGACAGGGAGCGGCGTTCGGGGCTACACCTTC
TRBV10-3,few,TRBJ1-2,TRBD1,CAISDGGQGAYGYTF,TGTGCCATCAGTGACGGGGGACAGGGGGCGTATGGCTACACCTTC
TRBV6-6,-,TRBJ1-5,-,CASSPGQHNQPQHF,TGTGCCAGCAGTCCTGGACAGCACAATCAGCCCCAGCATTTT
TRBV9,few,TRBJ2-3,-,CASSRPPVNTQYF,TGTGCCAGCAGTCGCCCCCCCGTTAATACGCAGTATTTT